Below, 29 T cell receptor beta chains from the same sample are listed, as sequenced in a study of neurological immune-mediated disorders. TCRdb analysed the 5' RACE reads with MiXCR anew, one entry per CDR3 protein. The data hold about 46,000 distinct CDR3 sequences, with 10% observed a single time. Sequenced: PBMCs. Every receptor here comes from a man between 65 and 85 years old with HTLV-1-associated myelopathy (HAM/TSP).

This clonotype appeared many times. The chain has TRBV12-3 or TRBV12-4 and TRBJ2-2; D gene ambiguous. V lost 2 bases, J lost 8 bases, and 6 bases lay in between. This CDR3 contains 12 residues. The DNA for the CDR3 is TGTGCCAGCAGTTTACGTGGAGGGGAGCTGTTTTTT. It encodes CASSLRGGELFF.

This clonotype was counted many times. The chain combines TRBV5-1 with TRBJ1-5, with D possibly TRBD1 on 5 matching bases. The CDR3 spans 13 residues. CDR1 is SGHRS, CDR2 YFSETQ, per germline. The V and J ends lost 2 bases and 9 bases respectively, with 12 bases between them. The CDR3 reads CASSFGGSSPQHF. The CDR3, as DNA: TGCGCCAGCAGCTTCGGGGGGTCGTCGCCCCAGCATTTT. The whole variable domain, filled in from reference TRBV5-1 and TRBJ1-5, reads KAGVTQTPRYLIKTRGQQVTLSCSPISGHRSVSWYQQTPGQGLQFLFEYFSETQRNKGNFPGRFSGRQFSNSRSEMNVSTLELGDSALYLCASSFGGSSPQHFGDGTRLSIL.

V gene TRBV6-1 combines with J gene TRBJ2-1; D unclear. V lost 11 bases, J lost 7 bases, and 15 bases lay in between. Germline assignment: CDR1 MNHNS and CDR2 SASEGT. This CDR3 has 12 residues. The CDR3 DNA sequence: TGTGCCGTCAGCTGGGCCTCGAATGAGCAGTTCTTC. It encodes CAVSWASNEQFF.

This clonotype was seen at least ten times. The chain combines TRBV20-1 with TRBJ1-5; a weak D match, TRBD1 (5 bases). Deletions cut 6 bases from V and 1 base from J, with 13 bases between. Germline CDR1 reads DFQATT; CDR2 reads SNEGSKA (reference sequence). This CDR3 is built from 14 residues. CDR3: CSASRQGSNQPQHF. In DNA form, the CDR3 reads TGCAGTGCCAGCAGGCAGGGCAGCAATCAGCCCCAGCATTTT.

This clonotype qualifies as medium-sized. The rearrangement links TRBV4-3 to TRBJ1-5; no clear D gene. Germline loops: CDR1 LGHNA, CDR2 YSLEER. The ends were cut back, 0 bases at V and 7 bases at J, with 16 bases in the middle. The length of the CDR3 is 16 residues. The CDR3 DNA reads TGCGCCAGCAGCCAAGATCGCGGGAGTGGAGGACAGCCCCAGCATTTT. Translating gives CASSQDRGSGGQPQHF.

There are many counts of this clonotype. V and J are TRBV10-3 and TRBJ2-7, with a possible D match to TRBD2 (6 bases). From germline, CDR1 is ENHRY and CDR2 SYGVKD. The CDR3 is 14 residues long. Trimming stripped 2 bases from V and 5 bases from J, with 13 bases between. The CDR3, as DNA: TGTGCCATCAGTGAGGGGCGGGACGGGAACGAGCAGTACTTC. Protein sequence: CAISEGRDGNEQYF.

In its sample, this clonotype was seen many times. The chain couples TRBV7-3 to TRBJ2-6, with D possibly matching TRBD2 (5 bases). The length of the CDR3 is 15 residues. The germline CDR1 and CDR2 sequences are SGHTA and FQGTGA. The germline V and J ends were trimmed by 5 bases and 0 bases, with 8 bases remaining between them. As DNA, the CDR3 is TGTGCCAGCAGCCCGACTAACTCTGGGGCCAACGTCCTGACTTTC. It specifies CASSPTNSGANVLTF.

This clonotype occurred many times. The V and J genes are TRBV7-9 and TRBJ2-1, with 15 bases lining up with TRBD2. Germline V gene lookup returns CDR1 SEHNR and CDR2 FQNEAQ (reference sequence). V trimming: 5 bases; J trimming: 8 bases; junction bases outside the gene matches: 13. This CDR3 spans 18 amino acids. The CDR3 sequence: CASSAGLAGGRRMDEQFF. CDR3 sequence (DNA): TGTGCCAGCAGCGCGGGACTAGCGGGAGGTCGCCGGATGGATGAGCAGTTCTTC.

This clonotype has a count of ten or more. The V call is TRBV20-1, the J call TRBJ1-1; TRBD1 aligns across 8 bases. V shed 4 bases and J 4 bases; nucleotides not matched to a gene: 17. Germline V gene data show CDR1 as DFQATT and CDR2 as SNEGSKA (reference sequence). The length of the CDR3 is 17 residues. The CDR3 loop is CSAIKFFSGTGRTEAFF. DNA of the CDR3: TGCAGTGCTATAAAATTTTTTTCCGGGACAGGCCGCACTGAAGCTTTCTTT.

In this sample, this clonotype turned up many times. CDR3 in DNA: TGTGCCAGCAGACGGGGATTGCATACGCAGTATTTT. This codes for CASRRGLHTQYF. V and J are TRBV12-3 or TRBV12-4 and TRBJ2-3; D perhaps matches TRBD2 (5 bases). V was cut by 6 bases and J by 7 bases, with 11 bases left in between. The CDR3 loop spans 12 amino acids.

This clonotype was picked up many times. The rearrangement joins TRBV5-1 to TRBJ2-7, with TRBD2 identical over 7 bases. The CDR3 has 11 residues. After removal of 7 bases from V and 5 bases from J, the junction contained 3 bases not matched to a gene. Germline-derived CDR1 and CDR2 are SGHRS and YFSETQ. The CDR3 nucleotides read TGCGCCAGCTCCCTAGCGGACGAGCAGTACTTC. Amino acid sequence: CASSLADEQYF.

This clonotype has a count of ten or more. This chain uses TRBV5-1 with TRBJ2-2; 7 bases map to TRBD2. The germline V gene has CDR1 SGHRS and CDR2 YFSETQ. CDR3 length equals 15 residues. The trim removed 2 bases at V and 6 bases at J, leaving 7 bases unmatched. The CDR3: CASSFERGRAGELFF. For the CDR3, the DNA is TGCGCCAGCAGCTTCGAGCGGGGACGGGCCGGGGAGCTGTTTTTT. The full variable domain, completed using reference TRBV5-1 and TRBJ2-2, is KAGVTQTPRYLIKTRGQQVTLSCSPISGHRSVSWYQQTPGQGLQFLFEYFSETQRNKGNFPGRFSGRQFSNSRSEMNVSTLELGDSALYLCASSFERGRAGELFFGEGSRLTVL.

There are many counts of this clonotype. The V gene is TRBV5-4, the J gene TRBJ2-2; TRBD2 aligns across 9 bases. Germline V gives CDR1 SGHNT, CDR2 YYREEE (reference sequence). This CDR3 has 16 amino acids. Trimming took 3 bases from V and 3 from J; bases not matched to a gene: 6. This chain's CDR3 is CASSYGAGGYTGELFF. CDR3 in DNA: TGTGCCAGCAGCTACGGGGCGGGAGGGTACACCGGGGAGCTGTTTTTT.

The chain carries TRBV5-1 and TRBJ2-1; 7 positions agree with TRBD2. TRBJ2-7 explains the end of the DNA better; the J call may be wrong. CDR1 and CDR2 (germline): SGHRS, YFSETQ. The CDR3 is made up of 14 amino acids. CDR3 protein: CASASGRASDEQYF. The CDR3 DNA is TGCGCCAGCGCAAGTGGGAGGGCTTCTGATGAGCAGTACTTC.

This clonotype was detected many times. This chain uses TRBV29-1 with TRBJ2-3; D remains unclear. The CDR3 consists of 11 residues. Germline V CDR1 and CDR2: SQVTM, ANQGSEA. V lost 5 bases and J lost 5, with 8 bases in between. The CDR3 sequence is CSVYFRDTQYF. The DNA for the CDR3 is TGCAGCGTTTATTTTAGAGATACGCAGTATTTT.

This clonotype was recorded many times. V gene TRBV5-1 combines with J gene TRBJ2-7; the D is unclear. The CDR3 covers 13 residues. V was clipped by 0 bases and J by 0 bases, with 4 bases between them. Germline V gives CDR1 SGHRS, CDR2 YFSETQ. The CDR3 spells CASSLAPSYEQYF. CDR3 DNA: TGCGCCAGCAGCTTGGCTCCCTCCTACGAGCAGTACTTC.

In this sample, this clonotype turned up many times. The chain carries TRBV20-1 and TRBJ2-1, with D unresolved. The V gene lost 6 bases and the J gene lost 0 bases, with 15 bases spanning the gap. CDR1 and CDR2 from the germline V gene are DFQATT and SNEGSKA (reference sequence). This CDR3 is 15 amino acids long. The chain's CDR3 is CSAAHLQSSYNEQFF. DNA of the CDR3: TGCAGTGCCGCTCATCTACAAAGCTCCTACAATGAGCAGTTCTTC.

This clonotype was seen at least ten times. The chain is built from TRBV4-1 and TRBJ2-7, with no clear D. V lost 0 bases and J 0 bases, leaving 6 bases between the germline ends. The CDR3 loop spans 14 amino acids. Germline lookup yields CDR1 MGHRA and CDR2 YSYEKL. CDR3 nucleotide sequence: TGCGCCAGCAGCCAAGAACTGCTCTCCTACGAGCAGTACTTC. Its translation: CASSQELLSYEQYF.

This clonotype was observed many times. The gene calls are TRBV7-6 and TRBJ2-3; 12 nucleotides match TRBD2. CDR1 SGHVS and CDR2 FNYEAQ come from the germline V gene. Trimming took 2 bases from V and 0 from J; bases not matched to a gene: 3. This CDR3 is 17 amino acids long. The CDR3, as DNA: TGTGCCAGCAGCTTAACCGGACTAGCGGGAAGCACAGATACGCAGTATTTT. This encodes CASSLTGLAGSTDTQYF.

At least ten counts were recorded for this clonotype. The chain is built from TRBV11-3 and TRBJ2-1; D uncertain. The germline CDR1 and CDR2 sequences are SGHNT and YENEEA. The V end was cut by 5 bases, the J end by 3 bases, with 8 bases between. The CDR3 contains 13 residues. The CDR3 spells CASSPVLYNEQFF. The CDR3 DNA follows: TGTGCCAGCAGCCCGGTTCTCTACAATGAGCAGTTCTTC.

Many counts were recorded for this clonotype. The chain recombines TRBV20-1 with TRBJ2-7, with TRBD2 matching over 8 bases. Per the germline V gene, CDR1 is DFQATT and CDR2 is SNEGSKA (reference sequence). The CDR3 sequence is 14 residues long. V trimming: 6 bases; J trimming: 2 bases; junction bases outside the gene matches: 9. The CDR3 bases are TGCAGTGCCTATAGCGGGGATCGTGCCTACGAGCAGTACTTC. It encodes CSAYSGDRAYEQYF.

The V call is TRBV5-1, the J call TRBJ2-1; D is possibly TRBD1 (6 bases). The germline V gene encodes CDR1 SGHRS and CDR2 YFSETQ. CDR3 length equals 15 residues. Trimming cost V 2 bases and J 1 base, with 10 bases left between them. The CDR3 sequence: CASSFGQISYNEQFF. CDR3 DNA: TGCGCCAGCAGCTTCGGACAGATTTCCTACAATGAGCAGTTCTTC.

This clonotype was recorded a few times. The chain links TRBV7-6 to TRBJ2-1; D gene ambiguous. The V gene lost 2 bases and the J gene lost 8 bases, with 10 bases spanning the gap. Germline V gene lookup returns CDR1 SGHVS and CDR2 FNYEAQ. This CDR3 has 13 amino acids. CDR3 nucleotide sequence: TGTGCCAGCAGCTTATCGGGCAGGCATGAGCAGTTCTTC. It specifies CASSLSGRHEQFF. Drawing the rest from reference TRBV7-6 and TRBJ2-1, the complete variable domain is GAGVSQSPRYKVTKRGQDVALRCDPISGHVSLYWYRQALGQGPEFLTYFNYEAQQDKSGLPNDRFSAERPEGSISTLTIQRTEQRDSAMYRCASSLSGRHEQFFGPGTRLTVL.

This clonotype has at least ten counts. The chain uses TRBV7-2 and TRBJ2-7, with D unresolved. Trimming removed 2 bases from V and 3 bases from J, with 8 bases in between. Germline V gene sequence: CDR1 SGHTA, CDR2 FQGNSA. CDR3 size: 13 residues. The CDR3 here is CASSLTRIYEQYF. CDR3 sequence (DNA): TGTGCCAGCAGCTTAACAAGAATCTACGAGCAGTACTTC.

In its sample, this clonotype was seen a few times. The V call is TRBV19, the J call TRBJ1-5; D not resolved. The CDR3 sequence is 13 residues long. The V and J ends lost 7 bases and 2 bases respectively, with 9 bases between them. Germline CDR1 is LNHDA and CDR2 is SQIVND (reference sequence). The DNA for the CDR3 is TGTGCCAGTAACGGTGGGGGCAATCAGCCCCAGCATTTT. Residues: CASNGGGNQPQHF.

In this sample, this clonotype turned up many times. The chain is built from TRBV7-9 and TRBJ2-1, with 13 bases that match TRBD2. Germline-derived CDR1 and CDR2 are SEHNR and FQNEAQ (reference sequence). The CDR3 loop spans 14 amino acids. V dropped 10 bases and J dropped 4; count of bases not matched to a gene: 4. CDR3 region: CAIGTSGNYNEQFF. DNA for the CDR3: TGTGCCATTGGGACTAGCGGGAATTACAATGAGCAGTTCTTC.

The sample holds many counts of this clonotype. This rearrangement joins TRBV5-1 to TRBJ2-1; D unresolved. The V gene lost 0 bases and the J gene lost 4 bases, with 5 bases spanning the gap. This CDR3 is 13 amino acids long. The germline CDR1 and CDR2 sequences are SGHRS and YFSETQ. The CDR3 sequence is CASSLDGYNEQFF. CDR3 sequence (DNA): TGCGCCAGCAGCTTGGACGGGTACAATGAGCAGTTCTTC.

This clonotype has a count of ten or more. V and J are TRBV7-2 and TRBJ2-7; the D is unclear. Trimming stripped 2 bases from V and 3 bases from J, with 14 bases between. Germline values: CDR1 SGHTA, CDR2 FQGNSA. CDR3 size: 15 residues. The CDR3 DNA sequence: TGTGCCAGCAGCTTACGGGCGGCTGAATTCTACGAGCAGTACTTC. This codes for CASSLRAAEFYEQYF. Supplemented by reference TRBV7-2 and TRBJ2-7, the full variable domain reads GAGVSQSPSNKVTEKGKDVELRCDPISGHTALYWYRQSLGQGLEFLIYFQGNSAPDKSGLPSDRFSAERTGGSVSTLTIQRTQQEDSAVYLCASSLRAAEFYEQYFGPGTRLTVT.

This clonotype is medium-sized. The rearrangement links TRBV29-1 to TRBJ2-2; no definite D call. V was shortened by 6 bases and J by 6 bases, with 5 bases between the two germline ends. Looked up from germline, CDR1 is SQVTM and CDR2 is ANQGSEA. The CDR3 length is 10 residues. CDR3 DNA sequence: TGCAGCGTCTTTTCCGGGGAGCTGTTTTTT. As protein: CSVFSGELFF.